The subject of this entry is one TCR beta chain. The antigen is unknown. The data derive from a study of early T cells in non-severe SARS-CoV-2 infection. Overall study: Sequencing targeted bulk RNA from unsorted whole blood, leaving chains unpaired.

Study conclusions and caveats: Sequences matched to VDJdb favored anti-spike CD8 responses, while private and CD4 specificities were missed.

Individual cDNA molecules carried attached unique molecular identifiers. TCRdb independently ran MiXCR on the 5' RACE reads; one entry per CDR3 protein. Of under 25,000 distinct CDR3 sequences listed, 4.5% to 5% were seen once; the top ten hold about 15%. The CDR3 consists of 14 residues. Trimming removed 2 bases at V and 5 bases at J, with 12 bases between. Per germline, CDR1 SGHNT and CDR2 YENEEA. Sequencing used whole blood. The rearrangement uses TRBV11-3 and TRBJ1-1; D is unclear. The sequence was obtained from an adult who was a healthcare worker with PCR-confirmed SARS-CoV-2 infection or an uninfected control (not recorded which). The CDR3 nucleotides are TGTGCCAGCAGCTTAAATCACGGGTGGACTGAAGCTTTCTTT. This gives the protein CASSLNHGWTEAFF.